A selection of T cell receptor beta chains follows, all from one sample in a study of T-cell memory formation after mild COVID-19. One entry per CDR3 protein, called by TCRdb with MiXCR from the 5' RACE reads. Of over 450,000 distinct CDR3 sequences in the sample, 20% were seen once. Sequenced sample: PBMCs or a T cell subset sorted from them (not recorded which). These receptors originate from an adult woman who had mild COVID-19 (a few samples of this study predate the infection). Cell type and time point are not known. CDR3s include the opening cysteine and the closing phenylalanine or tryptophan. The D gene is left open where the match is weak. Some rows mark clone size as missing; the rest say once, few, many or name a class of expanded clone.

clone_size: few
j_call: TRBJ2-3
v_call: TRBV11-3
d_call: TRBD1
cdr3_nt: TGTGCCAGCAGCTTCCTAAGGACAGGGGGGGCAGATACGCAGTATTTT
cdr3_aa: CASSFLRTGGADTQYF

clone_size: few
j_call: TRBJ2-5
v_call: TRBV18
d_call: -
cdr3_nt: TGTGCCAGCTCGCCTGGACTCTACGAGACCCAGTACTTC
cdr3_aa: CASSPGLYETQYF

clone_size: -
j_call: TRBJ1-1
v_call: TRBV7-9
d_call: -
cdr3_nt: TGTGCCAGCAGCCTTTTCCACATAGGGGGATTGAACACTGAAGCTTTCTTT
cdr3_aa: CASSLFHIGGLNTEAFF

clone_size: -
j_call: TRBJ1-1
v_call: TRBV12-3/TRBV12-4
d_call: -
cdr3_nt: TGTGCCAGCAGTTCTGGCAGGGCTGCTTTCTTT
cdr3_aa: CASSSGRAAFF

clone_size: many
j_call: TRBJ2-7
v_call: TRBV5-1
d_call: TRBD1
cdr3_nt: TGCGCCAGCAGCTTAGGCGACAGGGCCCACGAGCAGTACTTC
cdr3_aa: CASSLGDRAHEQYF

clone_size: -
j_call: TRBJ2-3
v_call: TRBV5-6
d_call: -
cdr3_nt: TGTGCCAGCAGCTTACACCCCAACACAGATACGCAGTATTTT
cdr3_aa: CASSLHPNTDTQYF

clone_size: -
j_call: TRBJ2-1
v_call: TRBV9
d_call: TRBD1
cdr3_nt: TGTGCCAGCAGCGTAGACCAGGGGGTTTCTGAGCAGTTCTTC
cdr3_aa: CASSVDQGVSEQFF

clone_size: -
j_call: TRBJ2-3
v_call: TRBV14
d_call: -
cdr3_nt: TGTGCCAGCAGCCGACAGACCACAGATACGCAGTATTTT
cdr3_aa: CASSRQTTDTQYF

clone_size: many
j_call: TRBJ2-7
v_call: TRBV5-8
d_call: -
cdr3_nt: TGTGCCAGCAGCTCCTTTAGTAGCCGGAGGGACTCTGGTGTGTACTTC
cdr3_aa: CASSSFSSRRDSGVYF

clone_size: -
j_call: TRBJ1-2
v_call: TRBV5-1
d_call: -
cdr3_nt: TGCGCCAGCAGCTCCGAAACAGGGTACTATGGCTACACCTTC
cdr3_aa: CASSSETGYYGYTF

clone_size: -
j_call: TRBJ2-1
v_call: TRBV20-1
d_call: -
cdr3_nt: TGCAGTGCTAGCGGGAGAATTCACAATGAGCAGTTCTTC
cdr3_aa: CSASGRIHNEQFF

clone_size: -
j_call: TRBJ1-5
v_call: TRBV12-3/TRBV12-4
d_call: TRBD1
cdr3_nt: TGTGCCAGCAGTAGACGACAGGGTTCAGGGCAGCCCCAGCATTTT
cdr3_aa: CASSRRQGSGQPQHF

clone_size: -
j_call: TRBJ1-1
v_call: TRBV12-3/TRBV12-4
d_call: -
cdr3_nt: TGTGCCAGCAGTTTGTACAGAAGGAACACTGAAGCTTTCTTT
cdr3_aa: CASSLYRRNTEAFF

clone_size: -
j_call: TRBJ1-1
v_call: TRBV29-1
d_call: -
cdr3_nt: TGCAGCACCGACAGAGACTCTGAAGCTTTCTTT
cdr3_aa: CSTDRDSEAFF

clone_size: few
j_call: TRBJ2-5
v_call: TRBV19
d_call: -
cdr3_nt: TGTGCCAGTAGTCCGGCGGGGGCAAGAGGGCAAGAGACCCAGTACTTC
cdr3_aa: CASSPAGARGQETQYF

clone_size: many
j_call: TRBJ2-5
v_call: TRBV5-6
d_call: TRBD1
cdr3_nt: TGTGCCAGCAGCGCACAGGGGGTCGAGACCCAGTACTTC
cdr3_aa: CASSAQGVETQYF

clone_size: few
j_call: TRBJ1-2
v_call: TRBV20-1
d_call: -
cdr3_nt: TGCAGTGCTAGAGATGGAGAAGGGGGCTATGGCTACACCTTC
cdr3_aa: CSARDGEGGYGYTF

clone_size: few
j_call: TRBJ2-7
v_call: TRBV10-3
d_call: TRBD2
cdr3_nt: TGTGCCATCAGTGACACTGGACTAGCGGGGACTTCCTCCTACGAGCAGTACTTC
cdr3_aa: CAISDTGLAGTSSYEQYF

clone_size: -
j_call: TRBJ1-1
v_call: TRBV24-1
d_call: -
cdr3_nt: TGTGCCACCAGTGATTCCCGCGGGGCTAACACTGAAGCTTTCTTT
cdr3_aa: CATSDSRGANTEAFF

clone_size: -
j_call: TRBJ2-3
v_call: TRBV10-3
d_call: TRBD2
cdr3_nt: TGTGCCATCAGTGAATTTAGCGGGGGAAGCACAGATACGCAGTATTTT
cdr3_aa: CAISEFSGGSTDTQYF

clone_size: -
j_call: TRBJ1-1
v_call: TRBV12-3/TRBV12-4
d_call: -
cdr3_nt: TGTGCCAGCACCCCAGGGAACACTGAAGCTTTCTTT
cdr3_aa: CASTPGNTEAFF

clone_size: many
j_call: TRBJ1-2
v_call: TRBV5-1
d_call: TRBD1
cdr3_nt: TGCGCCAGCAGCTTTCGGGACAGGGGATTGGATGGCTACACCTTC
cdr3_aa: CASSFRDRGLDGYTF

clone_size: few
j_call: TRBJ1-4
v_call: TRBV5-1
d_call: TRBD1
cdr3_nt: TGCGCCAGCAGCAAGACAGGGCTCGACACTAATGAAAAACTGTTTTTT
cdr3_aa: CASSKTGLDTNEKLFF

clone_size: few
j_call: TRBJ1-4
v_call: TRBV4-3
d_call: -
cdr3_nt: TGCGCCAGCAGCCAAGATGGGGTAACTAATGAAAAACTGTTTTTT
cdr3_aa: CASSQDGVTNEKLFF

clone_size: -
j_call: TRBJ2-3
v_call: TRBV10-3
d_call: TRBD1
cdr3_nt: TGTGCCATCAGTGAGGGGGGACAGGGACGAGATACGCAGTATTTT
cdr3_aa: CAISEGGQGRDTQYF

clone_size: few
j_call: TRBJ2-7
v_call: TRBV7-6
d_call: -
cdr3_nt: TGTGCCAGCAGCTTAGTACCCGGACTATACGAGCAGTACTTC
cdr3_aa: CASSLVPGLYEQYF

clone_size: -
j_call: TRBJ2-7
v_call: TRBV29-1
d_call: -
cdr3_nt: TGCAGCGTTCTCGATGGGGGGATTTACGAGCAGTACTTC
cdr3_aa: CSVLDGGIYEQYF

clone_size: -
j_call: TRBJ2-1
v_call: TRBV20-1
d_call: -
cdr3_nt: TGCAGTGCTAGAGATACCCTAGTCTACAATGAGCAGTTCTTC
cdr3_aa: CSARDTLVYNEQFF

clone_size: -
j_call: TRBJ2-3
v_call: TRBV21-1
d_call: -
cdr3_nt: TGTGCCAGCAGCCCACGACAGGGTGGGACAGATACGCAGTATTTT
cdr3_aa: CASSPRQGGTDTQYF

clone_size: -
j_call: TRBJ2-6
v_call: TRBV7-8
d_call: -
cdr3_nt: TGTGCCAGCAGCATCCGTACCGCGGGGGCGCGGTCTTCTGGGGCCAACGTCCTGACTTTC
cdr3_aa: CASSIRTAGARSSGANVLTF

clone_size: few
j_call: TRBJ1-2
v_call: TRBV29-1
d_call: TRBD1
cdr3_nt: TGCAGCGTTGACCGCGGGACAGGGTTTGATGGCTACACCTTC
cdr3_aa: CSVDRGTGFDGYTF

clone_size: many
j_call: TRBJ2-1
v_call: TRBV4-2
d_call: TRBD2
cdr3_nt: TGTGCCAGCAGCCAGGCGTTGACTAGCGGGAGGAATGAGCAGTTCTTC
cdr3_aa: CASSQALTSGRNEQFF

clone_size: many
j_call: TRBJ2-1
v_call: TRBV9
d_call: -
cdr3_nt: TGTGCCAGCAGCGTAGGGAGGGGGGGGTACAATGAGCAGTTCTTC
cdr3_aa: CASSVGRGGYNEQFF

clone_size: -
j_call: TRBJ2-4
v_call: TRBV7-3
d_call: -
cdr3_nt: TGTGCCAGCAGCCCCCTGGAGAAGGGACAAGACATTCAGTACTTC
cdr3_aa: CASSPLEKGQDIQYF

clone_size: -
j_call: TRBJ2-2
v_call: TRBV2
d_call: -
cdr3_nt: TGTGCCAGCACACGAAGGTCGCAGACCGACACCGGGGAGCTGTTTTTT
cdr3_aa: CASTRRSQTDTGELFF

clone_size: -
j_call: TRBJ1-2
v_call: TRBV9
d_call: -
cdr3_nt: TGTGCCAGCAGCGCTTACTACGGTGGCTATGGCTACACCTTC
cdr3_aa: CASSAYYGGYGYTF

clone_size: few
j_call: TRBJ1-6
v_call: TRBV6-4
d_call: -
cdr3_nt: TGTGCCAGCAGTGCCGTTGCAGGGGTGGGCTCCTATAATTCACCCCTCCACTTT
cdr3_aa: CASSAVAGVGSYNSPLHF

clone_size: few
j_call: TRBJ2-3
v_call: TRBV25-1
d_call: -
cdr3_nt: TGTGCCAGCAGTGAGTCTAGTATCACAGATACGCAGTATTTT
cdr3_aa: CASSESSITDTQYF

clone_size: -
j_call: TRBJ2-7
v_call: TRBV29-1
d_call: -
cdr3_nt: TGCAGCGTTGAAGAGGGGGCCGCCTACGAGCAGTACTTC
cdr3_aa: CSVEEGAAYEQYF

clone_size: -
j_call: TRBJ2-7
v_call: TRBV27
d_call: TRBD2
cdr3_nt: TGTGCCAGCAGTTCGGGACTAGCGAGCCTAGTCGAGCAGTACTTC
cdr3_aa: CASSSGLASLVEQYF

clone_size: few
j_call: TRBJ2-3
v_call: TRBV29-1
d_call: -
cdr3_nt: TGCAGCGTTGGGACAGATTACACAGATACGCAGTATTTT
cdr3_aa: CSVGTDYTDTQYF

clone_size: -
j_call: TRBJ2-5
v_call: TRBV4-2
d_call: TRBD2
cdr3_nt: TGTGCCAGCAGCCAAGCTAGGACTAGCCAAGAGACCCAGTACTTC
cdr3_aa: CASSQARTSQETQYF

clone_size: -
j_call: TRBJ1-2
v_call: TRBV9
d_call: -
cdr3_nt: TGTGCCAGCAGCGCCCCTAGATTAGGAGCTAACTATGGCTACACCTTC
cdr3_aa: CASSAPRLGANYGYTF

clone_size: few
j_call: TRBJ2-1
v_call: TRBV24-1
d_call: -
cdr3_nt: TGTGCCACCAGTGATCCTCGTGAGCAGTTCTTC
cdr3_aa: CATSDPREQFF

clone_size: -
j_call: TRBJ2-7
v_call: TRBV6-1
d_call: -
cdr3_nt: TGTGCCAGCAGCGCCTACAGGGTTGTTTACGAGCAGTACTTC
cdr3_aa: CASSAYRVVYEQYF

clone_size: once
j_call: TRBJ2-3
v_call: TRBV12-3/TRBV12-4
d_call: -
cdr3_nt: TGTGCCAGCAGCCGTAGGGGTGGCGCAGATACGCAGTATTTT
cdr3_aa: CASSRRGGADTQYF

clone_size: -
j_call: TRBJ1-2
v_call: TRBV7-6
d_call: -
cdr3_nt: TGTGCCAGCAGCTTAGGTGTGGGGCCAGACTATGGCTACACCTTC
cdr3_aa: CASSLGVGPDYGYTF

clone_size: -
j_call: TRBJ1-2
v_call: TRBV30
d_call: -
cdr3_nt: TGTGCCTGGCGACCCTCCATGGGCTATGGCTACACCTTC
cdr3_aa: CAWRPSMGYGYTF

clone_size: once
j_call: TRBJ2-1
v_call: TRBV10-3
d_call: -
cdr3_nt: TGTGCCATCAGTGAGCAGTCCGGGTCCTACAATGAGCAGTTCTTC
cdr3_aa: CAISEQSGSYNEQFF

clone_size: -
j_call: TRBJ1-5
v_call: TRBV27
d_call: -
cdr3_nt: TGTGCCAGCAGTTTAACGCCAAACAATCAGCCCCAGCATTTT
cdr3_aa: CASSLTPNNQPQHF

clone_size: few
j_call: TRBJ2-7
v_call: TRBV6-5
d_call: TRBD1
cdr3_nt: TGTGCCAGTAGAGACAGGGGCGTCGACGAGCAGTACTTC
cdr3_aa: CASRDRGVDEQYF

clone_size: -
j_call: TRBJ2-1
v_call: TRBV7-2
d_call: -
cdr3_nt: TGTGCCAGCAACGCAAGACTGCCTTGGAATGAGCAGTTCTTC
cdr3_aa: CASNARLPWNEQFF

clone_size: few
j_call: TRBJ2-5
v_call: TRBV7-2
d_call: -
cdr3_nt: TGTGCCAGCAGCTTCGTTGTCTCCGAGACCCAGTACTTC
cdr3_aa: CASSFVVSETQYF

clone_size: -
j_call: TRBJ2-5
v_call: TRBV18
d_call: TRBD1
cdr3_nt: TGTGCCAGCTCACCCGGGACAGGGGTGATCCAGACCCAGTACTTC
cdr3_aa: CASSPGTGVIQTQYF

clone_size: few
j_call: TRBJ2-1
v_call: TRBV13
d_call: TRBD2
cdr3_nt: TGTGCCAGCAGCCCTCGGACTAGCGGGGGGCGTGGAGAGCAGTTCTTC
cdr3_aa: CASSPRTSGGRGEQFF